This entry is about one T cell receptor (beta chain). The entry originates in a study of blood T cell repertoires in COVID-19. Study as a whole: COVID-19 samples collected from the United States, Italy and Spain covered acute and convalescent phases. The cDNA or gDNA used as material had been derived from T cells, B-cell-depleted T cells, or PBMCs.

Authors' data handling: Estimation of nucleated cell counts relied on the amplification of reference gene primers. The method was immunoSEQ multiplex PCR; TCRdb's version includes in-frame clones alone and lacks a portion of them. The V and J calls and clone size are taken from that table; D and trimming were inferred from the DNA. The sample lists roughly 400,000 clones, roughly 87% occurring once. The receptor comes from a man between 18 and 29 years old who had recovered from COVID-19. Material for sequencing was PBMCs or T cells enriched from blood (not recorded which).

The CDR3 DNA is TGTGCCAGCAGCTTGGCGCAGAATTGGAACTATGGCTACACCTTC. Translation gives CASSLAQNWNYGYTF. This rearrangement joins TRBV5-5 to TRBJ1-2, with D unresolved. The CDR3 runs 15 residues. CDR1 and CDR2 from the germline V gene are SGHKS and YYEKEE (reference sequence). Between the trimmed V and J ends, which lost 0 bases and 2 bases, there was a span of 11 bases. The full variable domain, completed using reference TRBV5-5 and TRBJ1-2, is DAGVTQSPTHLIKTRGQQVTLRCSPISGHKSVSWYQQVLGQGPQFIFQYYEKEERGRGNFPDRFSARQFPNYSSELNVNALLLGDSALYLCASSLAQNWNYGYTFGSGTRLTVV.